A selection of T cell receptor beta chains follows, all from one sample in a study of blood T cell repertoires in COVID-19. This table comes from immunoSEQ multiplex PCR, and its TCRdb copy is limited to in-frame clones, with some not included. Seen here are about 50,000 clones, roughly 90% observed once, and the top ten hold around 18%. The sample was peripheral blood. All receptors derive from a human donor in a cohort sampled during active COVID-19. The CDR3 runs from the conserved cysteine through the conserved F or W. The order of the fields is V gene, J gene, CDR3 protein.

V gene: TRBV7-9; J gene: TRBJ2-1; CDR3 protein: CASTLALGGGNEQFF
V gene: TRBV7-2; J gene: TRBJ1-4; CDR3 protein: CASSFQGTNEKLFF
V gene: TRBV2; J gene: TRBJ2-3; CDR3 protein: CASTGFTDTQYF
V gene: TRBV3-1/TRBV3-2; J gene: TRBJ2-7; CDR3 protein: CASSQLAYEQYF
V gene: TRBV7-8; J gene: TRBJ1-5; CDR3 protein: CASSLELHGYQPQHF
V gene: TRBV20-1; J gene: TRBJ1-1; CDR3 protein: CSARDRLAFF
V gene: TRBV7-2; J gene: TRBJ1-1; CDR3 protein: CASTPWGTGNTEAFF
V gene: TRBV19; J gene: TRBJ2-5; CDR3 protein: CASSISAGGETQYF
V gene: TRBV10-1; J gene: TRBJ2-1; CDR3 protein: CASSALGAGDNEQFF
V gene: TRBV6-2/TRBV6-3; J gene: TRBJ1-3; CDR3 protein: CASSQGRGHTFSGNTIYF
V gene: TRBV10-1; J gene: TRBJ1-2; CDR3 protein: CASSPAQGAHGYTF
V gene: TRBV11-2; J gene: TRBJ2-1; CDR3 protein: CASSGTAYNEQFF
V gene: TRBV19; J gene: TRBJ2-7; CDR3 protein: CASSIVGQGSHEQYF
V gene: TRBV9; J gene: TRBJ1-4; CDR3 protein: CASSEGDRGLFEKLFF
V gene: TRBV6-6; J gene: TRBJ2-7; CDR3 protein: CASSSPRTGHPYEQYF
V gene: TRBV3-1/TRBV3-2; J gene: TRBJ2-1; CDR3 protein: CASSPYGGGNEQFF
V gene: TRBV19; J gene: TRBJ1-3; CDR3 protein: CASSETGRRDGGNTIYF
V gene: TRBV3-1/TRBV3-2; J gene: TRBJ1-2; CDR3 protein: CASSQGHARDYGYTF
V gene: TRBV30; J gene: TRBJ2-1; CDR3 protein: CAWSVREGASYNEQFF
V gene: TRBV7-2; J gene: TRBJ1-4; CDR3 protein: CASSLDRLNEKLFF
V gene: TRBV4-1; J gene: TRBJ2-5; CDR3 protein: CASSQVLAPFFATQYF
V gene: TRBV5-6; J gene: TRBJ2-2; CDR3 protein: CASSFLDRSNTGELFF
V gene: TRBV3-1/TRBV3-2; J gene: TRBJ2-5; CDR3 protein: CASGLAGGQETQYF
V gene: TRBV9; J gene: TRBJ1-5; CDR3 protein: CASSVEDREESGQPQHF
V gene: TRBV4-1; J gene: TRBJ2-3; CDR3 protein: CASSQGEGTASTDTQYF
V gene: TRBV5-4; J gene: TRBJ2-7; CDR3 protein: CASSYGSSGGAYEQYF
V gene: TRBV6-4; J gene: TRBJ1-1; CDR3 protein: CASRPLAGENTEAFF
V gene: TRBV9; J gene: TRBJ1-6; CDR3 protein: CASSVDLGDSRYNSPLHF
V gene: TRBV6-7; J gene: TRBJ2-7; CDR3 protein: CGTPSGEQYF
V gene: TRBV6-6; J gene: TRBJ1-5; CDR3 protein: CASSPIRDNYQPQHF
V gene: TRBV5-6; J gene: TRBJ1-2; CDR3 protein: CASRREAYGYTF
V gene: TRBV18; J gene: TRBJ2-5; CDR3 protein: CASSPDIQETQYF
V gene: TRBV7-3; J gene: TRBJ2-1; CDR3 protein: CASSLTGGLAGARGNEQFF
V gene: TRBV6-5; J gene: TRBJ1-5; CDR3 protein: CASSRDQPQHF
V gene: TRBV7-2; J gene: TRBJ2-5; CDR3 protein: CASSLVAGGEETQYF
V gene: TRBV6-2/TRBV6-3; J gene: TRBJ1-5; CDR3 protein: CASSQDTWSNQPQHF
V gene: TRBV5-4; J gene: TRBJ1-1; CDR3 protein: CASSPRTGAGTEAFF
V gene: TRBV10-2; J gene: TRBJ1-3; CDR3 protein: CASSGGGATGNTIYF
V gene: TRBV18; J gene: TRBJ2-5; CDR3 protein: CASSPYGPSSGGVLETQYF
V gene: TRBV6-2/TRBV6-3; J gene: TRBJ2-1; CDR3 protein: CASSRTGSGNPSYNEQFF
V gene: TRBV27; J gene: TRBJ1-1; CDR3 protein: CASSLNRVVRAFF
V gene: TRBV12-3/TRBV12-4; J gene: TRBJ1-6; CDR3 protein: CASSYRYSPLHF
V gene: TRBV12-3/TRBV12-4; J gene: TRBJ1-2; CDR3 protein: CASIQDRGYGYTF
V gene: TRBV19; J gene: TRBJ1-2; CDR3 protein: CASSYQRAQNYGYTF
V gene: TRBV11-2; J gene: TRBJ2-7; CDR3 protein: CASRTNEWGETSYEQYF
V gene: TRBV28; J gene: TRBJ2-3; CDR3 protein: CASSIQQIIDTQYF
V gene: TRBV9; J gene: TRBJ2-6; CDR3 protein: CASSERQGVTSGANVLTF
V gene: TRBV5-1; J gene: TRBJ2-2; CDR3 protein: CASSLADREDTGELFF
V gene: TRBV7-3; J gene: TRBJ2-7; CDR3 protein: CASSSKPGNSYEQYF
V gene: TRBV27; J gene: TRBJ1-5; CDR3 protein: CASSRQGGISNQPQHF
V gene: TRBV7-2; J gene: TRBJ1-1; CDR3 protein: CASSFYRKDTEAFF
V gene: TRBV7-3; J gene: TRBJ2-3; CDR3 protein: CASSYRAGVPLRDTQYF
V gene: TRBV5-1; J gene: TRBJ1-5; CDR3 protein: CASSPHLGDQPQHF
V gene: TRBV7-2; J gene: TRBJ2-3; CDR3 protein: CASSLRPTSGGPTDTQYF
V gene: TRBV5-1; J gene: TRBJ1-6; CDR3 protein: CASSLSRDRLNSPLHF